This T cell receptor (beta chain) was identified in a study of T cells in Graves' hyperthyroidism and ophthalmopathy. RNA transcripts yielded amplified TCR beta CDR3 regions. Initially, a first-round RT-PCR of the TCR CDR3 employed the HTBI primer set. MiXCR was run by TCRdb on the multiplex PCR reads, yielding one entry per CDR3 protein. The sample carries over 250,000 distinct CDR3 sequences, around 22% recorded once. Study-level results: Model output signaled ophthalmopathy a median around 6.9 months ahead of onset.

Germline-derived CDR1 and CDR2 are SEHNR and FQNEAQ (reference sequence). V dropped 5 bases and J dropped 4; count of bases not matched to a gene: 15. The CDR3 is made up of 19 amino acids. Comments on this clonotype: The antigen is not known.

Source material: blood. The TCR comes from a man aged 25-40 years with Graves' ophthalmopathy. The rearrangement links TRBV7-9 to TRBJ2-1, with 12 bases identical to TRBD1. CDR3 nucleotides: TGTGCCAGCAGCCCGAGCCGGGACAGGGGGCTACTAGTATACAATGAGCAGTTCTTC. Translated: CASSPSRDRGLLVYNEQFF.